The clone carrying this T cell receptor beta chain was detected many times. The antigen remains undetermined. These data belong to a study of human T cells and chemical hapten exposure. In the study overall: Minor pooled library volume differences mainly drove per-sample TCR yield variation. Whole-study results and caveats: No alteration of TCRs above 1 in 1000 frequency was seen with DPC sensitization.

Individual cDNA molecules had unique molecular identifiers attached to them by the library. Study processing details: Sample TCR totals centred on a median of approximately 96,000, ranging about 20,000 to 750,000. In TCRdb, the RACE reads were re-called with MiXCR into one record per CDR3 protein. The V and J calls here are based on TCRdb, not the publication. Among 130,000 or so distinct CDR3 sequences listed, about 9.4% were seen once. Time point defined: healthy volunteer bleed at 2 weeks. The study extracted total RNA from unfractionated whole blood. This CDR3 contains 17 residues. Germline V gives CDR1 SGHVS, CDR2 FQNEAQ. V was pared by 3 bases and J by 4 bases, with 11 bases of the junction left unmatched.

The specimen was whole blood. The rearrangement uses TRBV7-8 and TRBJ2-2; TRBD2 matches 7 bases. This TCR derives from a male donor in good health. Some clones in this sample may be carry-over from other donors' samples. The CDR3 DNA follows: TGTGCCAGCAGCTTCCCCCCTGTTGGGGAGGGCACCGGGGAGCTGTTTTTT. Translating it yields CASSFPPVGEGTGELFF.